The clone carrying this T cell receptor (beta chain) occurred a few times. Its antigen is undetermined. The data stem from a study of cytomegalovirus exposure and HLA in healthy donors. In the PCR, 60 Vbeta and 13 Jbeta primers were used. TCRdb keeps only in-frame clones here, not all; method: immunoSEQ multiplex PCR. The sample has approximately 220,000 clones, 65% to 80% seen once. Study observations and caveats: A later analysis found that most CMV-associated TCR beta chains appeared HLA-restricted.

The V gene's germline CDR1 is LNHDA and CDR2 SQIVND (reference sequence). Trimming cost V 1 base and J 3 bases, with 19 bases left between them. The CDR3 runs 18 residues. The origin of this receptor is a girl aged 2 to 10 in good health and CMV-seronegative. The chain is built from TRBV19 and TRBJ1-5, with D perhaps matching TRBD1 (6 bases). The specimen was PBMCs. The CDR3 DNA sequence: TGTGCCAGTAGTATAGGCCCCACAGGGAAGGTTGACAATCAGCCCCAGCATTTT. It translates to CASSIGPTGKVDNQPQHF.